What follows are 5 T cell receptor beta chains derived from one specimen sequenced in a study of tumor-infiltrating lymphocytes in primary liver carcinoma. Total RNA and DNA came together from around 20-30 mg of bulk tissue without cell sorting. TCR beta cDNA was made from roughly 500 ng total RNA with a constant-region primer. Sequencing libraries for TCR beta derived from three nested multiplex PCR rounds that used slightly modified ARM-PCR. PCR rounds one and two used TRBV1-TRBV30 forward primers with a C-beta reverse primer for around 9 cycles each. TCRdb re-analysed the multiplex PCR reads in MiXCR, keeping a single row per CDR3 protein. The sample includes 100,000 to 150,000 distinct CDR3 sequences, around two thirds of them seen just once. The sequencing sample was made of liver tumor tissue from sampling region 1. Sample subset: tumor region T1, superior pole. The receptors were sampled from an older woman with primary liver carcinoma and hepatitis B virus infection.

A note on this clonotype: A read error may be the cause here, since a much bigger clone is one base away. The chain combines TRBV29-1 with TRBJ1-1; D might be TRBD1 (6 bases). Trimming took off 6 bases at V and 3 bases at J, with 14 bases between the two ends. CDR1 and CDR2 (germline): SQVTM, ANQGSEA. CDR3 size: 13 residues. CDR3 in amino acids: CSVRRGVDTEAFF. CDR3 DNA sequence: TGCAGCGTGCGGAGGGGGGTGGACACTGAAGCTTTCTTT.

On this clonotype itself: A much larger clone lies a single base off, so this may be a read error. The chain is built from TRBV6-5 and TRBJ1-3; D is possibly TRBD1 (5 bases). This CDR3 comprises 14 residues. Germline V gene data show CDR1 as MNHEY and CDR2 as SVGAGI. The CDR3, as DNA: TGTGCCGGCAGTTACTCGGGGGGGGGAAACACCATATATTTT. Residues: CAGSYSGGGNTIYF.

This clonotype was observed at least ten times. This chain connects TRBV5-4 to TRBJ1-3; D remains ambiguous. Looked up from germline, CDR1 is SGHNT and CDR2 is YYREEE (reference sequence). V was clipped by 4 bases and J by 4 bases, with 12 bases between them. The length of the CDR3 is 14 residues. The chain's CDR3 is CASSRSPGGNTIYF. DNA for the CDR3: TGTGCCAGCAGCCGGAGCCCGGGGGGAAACACCATATATTTT.

This chain uses TRBV11-2 with TRBJ2-2; perhaps TRBD2 as D (6 bases). Trimming took 6 bases from V and 4 from J, leaving 18 bases between them. Germline CDR1 SGHAT, CDR2 FQNNGV. CDR3 length: 16 residues. The CDR3 DNA reads TGTGCCAGCAGTCGTCGACTAGTTGAAAGCACCGGGGAGCTGTTTTTT. The encoded protein is CASSRRLVESTGELFF.

This clonotype came up a few times. A much larger clonotype is one base distant, so this may be a read error. This chain connects TRBV6-1 to TRBJ2-7, with 12 bases fitting TRBD2. The germline V gene has CDR1 MNHNS and CDR2 SASEGT. The CDR3 covers 17 residues. CDR3 nucleotides: TGTGCCAGCAGTGAATCCCCCCATCTAGCGGGAGGGTACGAGGAGTACTTC. Translated: CASSESPHLAGGYEEYF.